Following are 14 T cell receptor beta chains from one sample sequenced in a study of T cell changes during pregnancy in multiple sclerosis (dated by TCRdb to the late 2010s). The method was the immunoSEQ multiplex PCR assay. Imported from immuneACCESS, the table was reduced by TCRdb to in-frame sequences with V and J called. These copies leave out some clones; in studies compared against another copy, an unresolved V gene accounts for under half, and the cause of the remainder is not known. The sample table lists about 50,000 clones, over 80% of them with a count of one. The top ten clones comprise roughly a tenth of the sample. This specimen consisted of CD8+ T cells from peripheral blood mononuclear cells, obtained after pregnancy. Receptors were obtained from a female donor with multiple sclerosis, enrolled in a pregnancy study.

CDR3 in DNA: TGTGCCAGCAGCTTAATAGGGGGCAGCTTTATCTCTGGGGCCAACGTCCTGACTTTC. Encoded protein: CASSLIGGSFISGANVLTF. The chain employs TRBV7-3 and TRBJ2-6; 7 nucleotides match TRBD1. Unmatched junction bases numbered 9, after V lost 1 base and J lost 0 bases. The CDR3 has 19 amino acids. CDR1 SGHTA and CDR2 FQGTGA come from the germline V gene.

This chain links TRBV30 with TRBJ2-7; 9 bases line up with TRBD1. Germline trimming cut 5 bases from V and 5 bases from J; bases unmatched to any gene: 10. CDR3 length: 14 residues. Looked up from germline, CDR1 is GTSNPN and CDR2 is SVGIG (reference sequence). The CDR3 loop is CAWDLGQGFNEQYF. The CDR3 bases are TGTGCCTGGGATCTAGGACAGGGGTTCAACGAGCAGTACTTC.

This chain links TRBV6-1 with TRBJ2-7; 9 positions agree with TRBD1. The germline V gene has CDR1 MNHNS and CDR2 SASEGT. The length of the CDR3 is 15 residues. V lost 1 base and J lost 4; bases outside the gene matches: 5. Here the CDR3 DNA reads TGTGCCAGCAGTGAAGACAGGGGGCTCACTTACGAGCAGTACTTC. Amino acid sequence: CASSEDRGLTYEQYF.

The rearrangement links TRBV30 to TRBJ2-1, with TRBD1 matching 8 bases. Germline CDR1 is GTSNPN and CDR2 is SVGIG (reference sequence). This CDR3 is built from 15 residues. With 0 bases clipped from V and 5 bases from J, the junction kept 6 bases outside the gene matches. CDR3 loop: CAWSVLATGDNEQFF. The CDR3 coding sequence is TGTGCCTGGAGTGTATTAGCGACAGGGGACAATGAGCAGTTCTTC.

The V gene is TRBV9, the J gene TRBJ2-7; 7 bases match TRBD2. The CDR3 runs 16 residues. J lost 2 bases, V lost 0 bases, and 8 bases had no gene match. Per germline, CDR1 SGDLS and CDR2 YYNGEE. CDR3 DNA: TGTGCCAGCAGCGTAGCGGGGGAGGGCGGGACCTACGAGCAGTACTTC. As protein: CASSVAGEGGTYEQYF.

This chain links TRBV20-1 with TRBJ1-2; 7 bases map to TRBD1. The CDR3 runs 11 residues. Trimming removed 5 bases from V and 8 bases from J; junction bases left unmatched: 5. Germline V CDR1 and CDR2: DFQATT, SNEGSKA (reference sequence). The CDR3 DNA sequence: TGCAGTGCTTTCAACAGGGGAGGCTACACCTTC. As protein: CSAFNRGGYTF.

The rearrangement links TRBV6-5 to TRBJ2-1; D is uncertain. The CDR3 spans 13 residues. Trimming stripped 5 bases from V and 3 bases from J, with 8 bases between. CDR1 and CDR2 (germline): MNHEY, SVGAGI. The CDR3 region is CASSTRVYNEQFF. The CDR3, as DNA: TGTGCCAGCAGTACCCGGGTCTACAATGAGCAGTTCTTC.

The chain recombines TRBV5-1 with TRBJ2-1; the match to TRBD2 covers 10 bases. The germline CDR1 and CDR2 sequences are SGHRS and YFSETQ. The CDR3 is 17 amino acids. J was trimmed by 0 bases and V by 1 base; bases with no gene match: 4. The chain's CDR3 is CASSLLSSGSSYNEQFF. CDR3 coding DNA: TGCGCCAGCAGCTTGTTGTCTAGCGGGAGCTCCTACAATGAGCAGTTCTTC.

The gene calls are TRBV7-8 and TRBJ2-7; 7 positions match TRBD1. The germline V gene has CDR1 SGHVS and CDR2 FQNEAQ. Trimming cost V 6 bases and J 9 bases; bases outside gene matches: 8. The CDR3 extends over 12 amino acids. Here the CDR3 reads CASRDTGVRQYF. Written as DNA, the CDR3 is TGTGCCAGCAGAGATACAGGGGTTCGGCAGTACTTC.

This chain uses TRBV6-5 with TRBJ2-5, with 8 nucleotides matching TRBD2. Trimming cost V 6 bases and J 4 bases; bases outside gene matches: 1. Germline V lookup: CDR1 MNHEY, CDR2 SVGAGI. The length of the CDR3 is 12 residues. CDR3 nucleotide sequence: TGTGCCAGCAGCCGGGGGGGAGAGACCCAGTACTTC. It encodes CASSRGGETQYF.

The chain links TRBV9 to TRBJ1-3; D uncertain. Trimming left V 3 bases short and J 9 bases short, with 10 bases between. Germline CDR1 reads SGDLS; CDR2 reads YYNGEE. The CDR3 sequence is 12 residues long. CDR3 DNA sequence: TGTGCCAGCAGCGCCGGTTCGGGCACCATATATTTT. Its translation: CASSAGSGTIYF.

This chain links TRBV2 with TRBJ1-3, with D possibly matching TRBD1 (6 bases). V lost 7 bases and J lost 0, with 10 bases in between. This CDR3 has 14 residues. Germline CDR1 is SNHLY and CDR2 is FYNNEI. DNA of the CDR3: TGTGCCAGCAAAGAGGGACACTCTGGAAACACCATATATTTT. It codes for CASKEGHSGNTIYF.

V gene TRBV7-6 combines with J gene TRBJ1-3; no firm D call. The V end was cut by 5 bases, the J end by 0 bases, with 20 bases between. Germline CDR1 SGHVS, CDR2 FNYEAQ. CDR3 length equals 18 residues. CDR3 region: CASSQTLPQASSGNTIYF. The CDR3 DNA sequence: TGTGCCAGCAGCCAAACCCTGCCGCAGGCCTCCTCTGGAAACACCATATATTTT.

V usage is TRBV2 and J usage is TRBJ2-7, with 10 bases identical to TRBD2. The CDR3 covers 14 residues. V gave up 8 bases and J gave up 4 bases; unmatched junction bases: 8. Germline lookup yields CDR1 SNHLY and CDR2 FYNNEI. The CDR3: CASGTTSGLYEQYF. The CDR3 DNA reads as TGTGCCAGCGGGACGACTAGCGGGCTATACGAGCAGTACTTC.